This T cell receptor (beta chain) was retrieved from a study of cytomegalovirus exposure and HLA in healthy donors. Study-level findings and limits: A later analysis found most CMV-associated TCR beta chains apparently HLA-restricted.

A remark on this clone: Its antigen is currently unknown.

Both 60 Vbeta primers and 13 Jbeta primers went into the PCR. Study processing details: Later analysis identified roughly 82 million unique TCR beta chains, 9 million to 13 million shared. Assay: immunoSEQ multiplex PCR; the TCRdb copy retains only in-frame clones and omits some. For V, J and clone size, that table is used; D and trimming come from the DNA. The sample consists of about 120,000 clones, around 82% of them appearing once. This CDR3 comprises 19 residues. V was shortened by 0 bases and J by 1 base, with 22 bases between the two germline ends. Germline assignment: CDR1 SGHNT and CDR2 YYREEE (reference sequence).

This chain uses TRBV5-4 with TRBJ1-1; possibly TRBD1 for D (6 bases). Sequenced material: PBMCs. This TCR was recovered from a young man in good health and CMV-seropositive. In nucleotides, the CDR3 is TGTGCCAGCAGCTTGGCCCCCAGACAGGAACCCTATTGGAACACTGAAGCTTTCTTT. It is translated as CASSLAPRQEPYWNTEAFF.